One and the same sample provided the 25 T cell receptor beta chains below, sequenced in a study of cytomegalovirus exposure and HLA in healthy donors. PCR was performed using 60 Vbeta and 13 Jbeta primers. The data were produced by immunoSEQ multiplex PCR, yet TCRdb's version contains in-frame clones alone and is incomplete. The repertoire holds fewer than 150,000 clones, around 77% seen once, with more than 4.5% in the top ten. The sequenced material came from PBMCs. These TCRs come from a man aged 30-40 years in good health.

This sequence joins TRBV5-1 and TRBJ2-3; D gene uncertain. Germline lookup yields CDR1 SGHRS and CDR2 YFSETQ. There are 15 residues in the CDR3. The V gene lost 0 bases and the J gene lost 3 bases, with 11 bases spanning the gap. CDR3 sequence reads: CASSLGATATDTQYF. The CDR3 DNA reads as TGCGCCAGCAGCTTGGGAGCGACTGCAACAGATACGCAGTATTTT. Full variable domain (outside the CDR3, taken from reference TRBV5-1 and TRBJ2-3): KAGVTQTPRYLIKTRGQQVTLSCSPISGHRSVSWYQQTPGQGLQFLFEYFSETQRNKGNFPGRFSGRQFSNSRSEMNVSTLELGDSALYLCASSLGATATDTQYFGPGTRLTVL.

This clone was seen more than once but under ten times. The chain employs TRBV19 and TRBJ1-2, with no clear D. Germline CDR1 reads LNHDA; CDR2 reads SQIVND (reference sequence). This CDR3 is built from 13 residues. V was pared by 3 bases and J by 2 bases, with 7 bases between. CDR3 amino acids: CASSMEGNYGYTF. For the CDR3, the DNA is TGTGCCAGTAGTATGGAGGGAAACTATGGCTACACCTTC.

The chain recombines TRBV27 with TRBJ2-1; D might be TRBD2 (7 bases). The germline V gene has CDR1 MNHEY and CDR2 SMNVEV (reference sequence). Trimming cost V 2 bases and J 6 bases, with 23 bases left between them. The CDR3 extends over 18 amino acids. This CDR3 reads CASSLNSGGAVGGNEQFF. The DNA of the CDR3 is TGTGCCAGCAGTTTAAATTCTGGGGGGGCGGTAGGGGGCAATGAGCAGTTCTTC.

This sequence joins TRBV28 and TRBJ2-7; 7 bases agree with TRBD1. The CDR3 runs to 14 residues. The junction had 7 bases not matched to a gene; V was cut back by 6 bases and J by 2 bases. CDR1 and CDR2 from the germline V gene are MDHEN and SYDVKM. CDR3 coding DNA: TGTGCCAGCAGCCCCGGACAGGTACCCTACGAGCAGTACTTC. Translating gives CASSPGQVPYEQYF. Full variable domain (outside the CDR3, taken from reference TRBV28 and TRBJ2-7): DVKVTQSSRYLVKRTGEKVFLECVQDMDHENMFWYRQDPGLGLRLIYFSYDVKMKEKGDIPEGYSVSREKKERFSLILESASTNQTSMYLCASSPGQVPYEQYFGPGTRLTVT.

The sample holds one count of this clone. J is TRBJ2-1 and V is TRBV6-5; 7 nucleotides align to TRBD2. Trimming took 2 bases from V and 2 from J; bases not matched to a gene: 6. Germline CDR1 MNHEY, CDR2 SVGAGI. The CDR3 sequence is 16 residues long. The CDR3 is CASSYVVAGAYNEQFF. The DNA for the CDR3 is TGTGCCAGCAGTTACGTGGTAGCGGGTGCCTACAATGAGCAGTTCTTC.

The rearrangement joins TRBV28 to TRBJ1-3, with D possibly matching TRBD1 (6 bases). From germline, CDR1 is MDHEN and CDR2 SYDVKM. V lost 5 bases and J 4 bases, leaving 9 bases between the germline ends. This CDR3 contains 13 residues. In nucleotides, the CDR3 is TGTGCCAGCAGTCAGGGGTGGGGAAACACCATATATTTT. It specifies CASSQGWGNTIYF.

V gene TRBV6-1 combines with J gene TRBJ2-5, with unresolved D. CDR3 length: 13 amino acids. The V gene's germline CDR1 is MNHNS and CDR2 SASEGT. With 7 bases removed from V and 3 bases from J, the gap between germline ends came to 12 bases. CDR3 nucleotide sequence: TGTGCCAGCAATCTATCAGGTGAAGAGACCCAGTACTTC. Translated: CASNLSGEETQYF.

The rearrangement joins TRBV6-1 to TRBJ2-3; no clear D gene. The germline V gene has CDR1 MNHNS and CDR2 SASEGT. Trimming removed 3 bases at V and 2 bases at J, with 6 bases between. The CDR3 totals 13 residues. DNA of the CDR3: TGTGCCAGCAGTGACCACAACACAGATACGCAGTATTTT. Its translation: CASSDHNTDTQYF.

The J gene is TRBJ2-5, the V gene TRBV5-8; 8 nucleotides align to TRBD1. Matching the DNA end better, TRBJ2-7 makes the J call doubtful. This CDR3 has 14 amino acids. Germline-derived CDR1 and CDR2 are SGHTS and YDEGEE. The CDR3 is CASSWTGPFYEQYF. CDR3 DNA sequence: TGTGCCAGCAGCTGGACAGGGCCTTTCTACGAGCAGTACTTC.

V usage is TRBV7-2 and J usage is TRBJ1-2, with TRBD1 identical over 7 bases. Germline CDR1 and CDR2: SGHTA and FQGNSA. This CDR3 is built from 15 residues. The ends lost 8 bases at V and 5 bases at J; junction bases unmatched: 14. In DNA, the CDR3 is TGTGCCAGCGGCACCCCGGGACAGTACCGTTATGGCTACACCTTC. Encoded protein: CASGTPGQYRYGYTF.

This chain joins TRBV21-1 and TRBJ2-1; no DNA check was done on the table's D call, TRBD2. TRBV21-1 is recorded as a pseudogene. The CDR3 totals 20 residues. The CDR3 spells CASSKNIGTSGRCFSNEQFF. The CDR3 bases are TGTGCCAGCAGCAAAAACATCGGGACTAGCGGGAGGTGTTTTAGTAATGAGCAGTTCTTC.

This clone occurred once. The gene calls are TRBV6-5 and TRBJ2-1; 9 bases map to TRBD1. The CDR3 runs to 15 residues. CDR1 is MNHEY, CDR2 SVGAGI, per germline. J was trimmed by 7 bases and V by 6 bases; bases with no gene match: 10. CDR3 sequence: CASSLTGGKGNEQFF. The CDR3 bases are TGTGCCAGCAGCCTGACAGGGGGTAAAGGGAATGAGCAGTTCTTC.

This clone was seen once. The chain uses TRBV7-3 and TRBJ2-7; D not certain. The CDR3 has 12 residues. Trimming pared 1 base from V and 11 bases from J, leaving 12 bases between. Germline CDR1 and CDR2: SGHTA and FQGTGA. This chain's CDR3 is CASSLKYPREYF. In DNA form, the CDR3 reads TGTGCCAGCAGCTTAAAGTACCCGAGAGAGTACTTC.

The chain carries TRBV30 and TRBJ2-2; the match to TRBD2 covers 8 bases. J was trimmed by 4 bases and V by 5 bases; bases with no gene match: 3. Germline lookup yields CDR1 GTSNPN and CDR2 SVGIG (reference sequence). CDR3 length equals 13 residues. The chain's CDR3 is CAWAGGGTGELFF. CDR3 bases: TGTGCCTGGGCCGGGGGGGGCACCGGGGAGCTGTTTTTT.

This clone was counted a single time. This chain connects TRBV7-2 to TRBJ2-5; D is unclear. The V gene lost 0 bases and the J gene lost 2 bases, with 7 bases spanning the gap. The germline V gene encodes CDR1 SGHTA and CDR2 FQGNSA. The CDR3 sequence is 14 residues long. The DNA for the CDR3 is TGTGCCAGCAGCTTAGCTGCGGTTCAAGAGACCCAGTACTTC. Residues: CASSLAAVQETQYF.

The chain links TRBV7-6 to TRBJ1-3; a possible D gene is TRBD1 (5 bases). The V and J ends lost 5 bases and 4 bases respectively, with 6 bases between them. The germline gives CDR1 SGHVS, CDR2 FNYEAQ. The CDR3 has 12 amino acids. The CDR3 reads CASSPGGNTIYF. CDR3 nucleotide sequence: TGTGCCAGCAGCCCAGGGGGAAACACCATATATTTT.

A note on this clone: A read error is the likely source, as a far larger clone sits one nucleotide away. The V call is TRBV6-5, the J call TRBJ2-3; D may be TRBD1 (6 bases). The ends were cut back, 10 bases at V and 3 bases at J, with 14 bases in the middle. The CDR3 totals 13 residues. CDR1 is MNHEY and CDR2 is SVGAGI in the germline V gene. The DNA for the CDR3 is TGTGCCATCAGCCGCAGGGGAACAGATACGCAGTATTTT. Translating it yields CAISRRGTDTQYF.

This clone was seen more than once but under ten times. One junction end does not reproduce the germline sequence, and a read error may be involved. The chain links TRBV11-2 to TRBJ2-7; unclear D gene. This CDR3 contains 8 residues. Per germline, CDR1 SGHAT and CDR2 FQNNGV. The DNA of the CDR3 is TGTGCCAGCAGCCTCCGGGACTTC. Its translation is CASSLRDF. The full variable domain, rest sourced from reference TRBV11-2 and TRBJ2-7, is EAGVAQSPRYKIIEKRQSVAFWCNPISGHATLYWYQQILGQGPKLLIQFQNNGVVDDSQLPKDRFSAERLKGVDSTLKIQPAKLEDSAVYLCASSLRDFGPGTRLTVT.

The CDR3 nucleotides read TGTGCCAGCAGCCAAGATACGGCAGGGGGTTCCAATGGCTACACCTTC. Translated: CASSQDTAGGSNGYTF. This sequence joins TRBV4-2 and TRBJ1-2; 7 bases align to TRBD1. This CDR3 comprises 16 residues. CDR1 LGHNA and CDR2 YNFKEQ come from the germline V gene. Trimming at V came to 0 bases and at J to 6 bases, leaving 10 bases not matched to a gene.

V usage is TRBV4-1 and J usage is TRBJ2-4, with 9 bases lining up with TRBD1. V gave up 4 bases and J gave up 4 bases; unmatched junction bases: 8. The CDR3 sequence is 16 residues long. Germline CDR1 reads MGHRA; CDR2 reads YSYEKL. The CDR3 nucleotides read TGCGCCAGCAGCCCACAGACAGGGGGAAATAAAAACATTCAGTACTTC. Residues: CASSPQTGGNKNIQYF.

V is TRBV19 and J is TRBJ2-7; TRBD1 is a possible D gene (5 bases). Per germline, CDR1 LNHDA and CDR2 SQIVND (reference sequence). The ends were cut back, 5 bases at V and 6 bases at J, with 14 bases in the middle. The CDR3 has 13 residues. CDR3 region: CASSLTEWGEQYF. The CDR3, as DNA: TGTGCCAGTAGTTTGACAGAGTGGGGCGAGCAGTACTTC.

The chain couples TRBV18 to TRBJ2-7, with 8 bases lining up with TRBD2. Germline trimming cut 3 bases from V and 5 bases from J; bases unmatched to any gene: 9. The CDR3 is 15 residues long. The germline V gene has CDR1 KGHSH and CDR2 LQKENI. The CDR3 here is CASSPRGGTVNEQYF. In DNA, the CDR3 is TGTGCCAGCTCACCCCGGGGGGGGACTGTAAACGAGCAGTACTTC.

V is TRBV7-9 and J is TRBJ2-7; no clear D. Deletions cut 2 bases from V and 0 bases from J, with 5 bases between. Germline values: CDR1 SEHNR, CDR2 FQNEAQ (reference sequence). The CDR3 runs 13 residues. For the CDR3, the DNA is TGTGCCAGCAGCTTATCTGTCTCCTACGAGCAGTACTTC. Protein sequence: CASSLSVSYEQYF. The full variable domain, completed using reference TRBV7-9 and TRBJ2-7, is DTGVSQNPRHKITKRGQNVTFRCDPISEHNRLYWYRQTLGQGPEFLTYFQNEAQLEKSRLLSDRFSAERPKGSFSTLEIQRTEQGDSAMYLCASSLSVSYEQYFGPGTRLTVT.

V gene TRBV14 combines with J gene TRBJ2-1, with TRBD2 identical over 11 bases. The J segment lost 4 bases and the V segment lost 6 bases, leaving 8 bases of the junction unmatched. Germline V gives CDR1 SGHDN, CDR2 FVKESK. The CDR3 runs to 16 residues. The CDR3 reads CASRRTGTSGYNEQFF. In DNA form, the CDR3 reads TGTGCCAGCAGGCGTACCGGGACTAGCGGATACAATGAGCAGTTCTTC.

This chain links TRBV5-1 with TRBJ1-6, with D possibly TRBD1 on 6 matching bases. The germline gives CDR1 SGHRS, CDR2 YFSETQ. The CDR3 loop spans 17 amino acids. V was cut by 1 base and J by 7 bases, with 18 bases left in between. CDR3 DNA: TGCGCCAGCAGCTTGTTCGGGTCAGGGGAAGGGAATTCACCCCTCCACTTT. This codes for CASSLFGSGEGNSPLHF. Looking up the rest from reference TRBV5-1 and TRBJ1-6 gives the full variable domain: KAGVTQTPRYLIKTRGQQVTLSCSPISGHRSVSWYQQTPGQGLQFLFEYFSETQRNKGNFPGRFSGRQFSNSRSEMNVSTLELGDSALYLCASSLFGSGEGNSPLHFGNGTRLTVT.